The next 9 T cell receptor beta chains were all read from a single sample in a study of T cells after yellow fever vaccination. TCRdb re-derived calls from the 5' RACE reads in MiXCR, one entry per CDR3 protein. In the table there are some 400,000 distinct CDR3 sequences, approximately 6% of which are singletons. The source was PBMCs, collected 5 days after the yellow fever booster vaccination. Every receptor here comes from a man aged 25-45 years who received the YFV17D yellow fever vaccine.

This clonotype was seen many times. The chain uses TRBV29-1 and TRBJ2-7; no clear D gene. V lost 4 bases and J 2 bases, leaving 9 bases between the germline ends. The germline V gene encodes CDR1 SQVTM and CDR2 ANQGSEA. The CDR3 spans 12 residues. The CDR3 DNA sequence: TGCAGCGTTGTGGCCGGAACCTACGAGCAGTACTTC. It is translated as CSVVAGTYEQYF.

The V gene is TRBV28, the J gene TRBJ2-7; D not certain. Trimming took 8 bases from V and 5 from J, leaving 13 bases between them. Per germline, CDR1 MDHEN and CDR2 SYDVKM. This CDR3 contains 12 residues. This chain's CDR3 is CASHSVRNEQYF. CDR3 in DNA: TGTGCCAGCCACTCTGTTAGGAACGAGCAGTACTTC.

This clonotype appeared many times. In DNA form, the CDR3 reads TGCAGTGCTGCCAAACACGGAGCCCGGTATGGCTACACCTTC. Its translation: CSAAKHGARYGYTF. The V call is TRBV20-1, the J call TRBJ1-2; D unresolved. Germline assignment: CDR1 DFQATT and CDR2 SNEGSKA (reference sequence). CDR3 length: 14 amino acids. Trimming took off 5 bases at V and 5 bases at J, with 18 bases between the two ends.

The chain combines TRBV28 with TRBJ2-1, with 7 bases aligning to TRBD2. After removal of 7 bases from V and 5 bases from J, the junction contained 11 bases not matched to a gene. From germline, CDR1 is MDHEN and CDR2 SYDVKM. CDR3 length equals 15 residues. The DNA of the CDR3 is TGTGCCAGCAATCCTAGCGGAGCCGCCAACAATGAGCAGTTCTTC. Amino acids: CASNPSGAANNEQFF.

This clonotype was seen only a few times. The chain couples TRBV29-1 to TRBJ1-5; D might be TRBD1 (5 bases). Trimming pared 6 bases from V and 4 bases from J, leaving 13 bases between. The CDR3 length is 13 residues. The germline V gene has CDR1 SQVTM and CDR2 ANQGSEA. CDR3 nucleotides: TGCAGCGTGGGGGAGGGCGGAAATCAGCCCCAGCATTTT. Its protein product is CSVGEGGNQPQHF.

This clonotype has at least ten counts. The CDR3 DNA reads as TGTGCCAGCAGCAAACAGGGTTACGAGCAGTACTTC. It is translated as CASSKQGYEQYF. V is TRBV12-3 or TRBV12-4 and J is TRBJ2-7, with D perhaps TRBD1 (6 bases). V was pared by 6 bases and J by 4 bases, with 10 bases between. The CDR3 totals 12 residues.

This clonotype was found a few times. The chain is built from TRBV5-6 and TRBJ1-5; tentative D call: TRBD1 (6 bases). With 3 bases removed from V and 1 base from J, the gap between germline ends came to 14 bases. This CDR3 is 16 amino acids long. Looked up from germline, CDR1 is SGHDT and CDR2 is YYEEEE. CDR3 residues: CASSSKGGWSNQPQHF. In DNA, the CDR3 is TGTGCCAGCAGCTCAAAGGGGGGTTGGAGCAATCAGCCCCAGCATTTT.

The sample holds many counts of this clonotype. Sequence at one end of the junction differs from germline and may be a read error. The chain carries TRBV10-3 and TRBJ2-7; maybe TRBD2 (5 bases). This CDR3 contains 11 residues. Germline CDR1 reads ENHRY; CDR2 reads SYGVKD. The CDR3 is CAISGGLGYDF. The CDR3 DNA is TGTGCCATCAGTGGAGGGTTGGGTTATGACTTC.

This sequence joins TRBV5-1 and TRBJ2-1, with D possibly being TRBD1 (5 bases). This CDR3 contains 16 residues. Germline V gene lookup returns CDR1 SGHRS and CDR2 YFSETQ. Trimming cost V 0 bases and J 2 bases, with 12 bases left between them. CDR3 region: CASSLEAGQAYNEQFF. In nucleotides, the CDR3 is TGCGCCAGCAGCTTGGAGGCAGGGCAAGCCTACAATGAGCAGTTCTTC.